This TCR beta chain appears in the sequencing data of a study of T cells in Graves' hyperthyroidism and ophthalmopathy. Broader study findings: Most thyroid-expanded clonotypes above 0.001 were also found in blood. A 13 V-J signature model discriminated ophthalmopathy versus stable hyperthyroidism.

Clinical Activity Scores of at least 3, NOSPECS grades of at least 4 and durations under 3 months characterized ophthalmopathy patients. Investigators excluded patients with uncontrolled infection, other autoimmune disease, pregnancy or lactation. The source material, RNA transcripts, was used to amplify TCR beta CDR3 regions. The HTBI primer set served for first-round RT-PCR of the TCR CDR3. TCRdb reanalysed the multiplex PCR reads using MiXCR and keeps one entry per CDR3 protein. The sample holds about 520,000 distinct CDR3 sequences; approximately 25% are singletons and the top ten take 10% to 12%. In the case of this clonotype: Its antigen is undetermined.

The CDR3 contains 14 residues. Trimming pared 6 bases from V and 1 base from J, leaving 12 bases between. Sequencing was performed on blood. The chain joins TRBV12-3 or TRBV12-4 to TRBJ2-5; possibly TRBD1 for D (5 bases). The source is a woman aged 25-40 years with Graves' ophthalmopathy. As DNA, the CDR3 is TGTGCCAGCAGGCCACAGGACCCCCAAGAGACCCAGTACTTC. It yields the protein CASRPQDPQETQYF.